A selection of T cell receptor beta chains follows, all from one sample in a study of PD-1 blockade in mismatch repair-deficient tumors. TCRdb keeps only in-frame clones here, not all; method: immunoSEQ multiplex PCR. Of tens of thousands of clones in the sample, around 88% were seen once. The material sequenced was peripheral blood, taken 52 weeks after starting pembrolizumab. These receptors were obtained from an adult with mismatch repair-deficient cancer. Both conserved end residues are part of each CDR3. A D gene is named only where the DNA matches it firmly. The size field is filled for only some rows; it gives once, few, many or a size class.

v_call: TRBV28
j_call: TRBJ2-7
d_call: .
clone_size: .
cdr3_aa: CASKLPGTLYEQYF
cdr3_nt: TGTGCCAGCAAACTACCGGGAACTCTCTACGAGCAGTACTTC

v_call: TRBV19
j_call: TRBJ1-1
d_call: .
clone_size: once
cdr3_aa: CASSIRGTEAFF
cdr3_nt: TGTGCCAGTAGTATAAGGGGTACTGAAGCTTTCTTT

v_call: TRBV27
j_call: TRBJ2-2
d_call: .
clone_size: .
cdr3_aa: CASSLSRQGTGELFF
cdr3_nt: TGTGCCAGCAGTTTATCGCGCCAGGGTACCGGGGAGCTGTTTTTT

v_call: TRBV27
j_call: TRBJ2-7
d_call: .
clone_size: .
cdr3_aa: CASQAMGSYEQYF
cdr3_nt: TGTGCCAGCCAGGCTATGGGATCCTACGAGCAGTACTTC

v_call: TRBV10-3
j_call: TRBJ2-3
d_call: TRBD1
clone_size: .
cdr3_aa: CAISASLDRGRDTQYF
cdr3_nt: TGTGCCATCAGTGCATCTCTGGACAGGGGGCGGGATACGCAGTATTTT

v_call: TRBV30
j_call: TRBJ1-2
d_call: TRBD1
clone_size: .
cdr3_aa: CAWSEGQGNGYTF
cdr3_nt: TGTGCCTGGAGCGAGGGACAGGGGAACGGCTACACCTTC

v_call: TRBV7-8
j_call: TRBJ1-2
d_call: TRBD1
clone_size: .
cdr3_aa: CASSLVRYDRGYGYTF
cdr3_nt: TGTGCCAGCAGCTTAGTAAGATACGACAGGGGCTATGGCTACACCTTC

v_call: TRBV19
j_call: TRBJ2-2
d_call: .
clone_size: .
cdr3_aa: CASSTGGGGSGELFF
cdr3_nt: TGTGCCAGTAGTACTGGGGGAGGGGGCTCCGGGGAGCTGTTTTTT

v_call: TRBV28
j_call: TRBJ2-7
d_call: TRBD1
clone_size: .
cdr3_aa: CASLNPDREVYEQYF
cdr3_nt: TGTGCCAGTTTAAACCCGGACAGGGAAGTATACGAGCAGTACTTC

v_call: TRBV5-1
j_call: TRBJ2-1
d_call: TRBD2
clone_size: .
cdr3_aa: CASSLTSGRLGHHEQFF
cdr3_nt: TGCGCCAGCAGCTTGACTAGCGGGAGACTGGGGCACCATGAGCAGTTCTTC

v_call: TRBV18
j_call: TRBJ2-1
d_call: .
clone_size: .
cdr3_aa: CASSPKLAGGLNEQFF
cdr3_nt: TGTGCCAGCTCACCTAAACTAGCCGGAGGACTCAATGAGCAGTTCTTC

v_call: TRBV11-3
j_call: TRBJ2-7
d_call: TRBD1
clone_size: .
cdr3_aa: CASSDRQGAGEQYF
cdr3_nt: TGTGCCAGCAGCGATCGACAGGGGGCCGGCGAGCAGTACTTC

v_call: TRBV21-1
j_call: TRBJ1-5
d_call: .
clone_size: once
cdr3_aa: CASCRDRSNQPQHF
cdr3_nt: TGTGCCAGCTGCCGGGACAGGAGCAATCAGCCCCAGCATTTT

v_call: TRBV4-1
j_call: TRBJ1-1
d_call: .
clone_size: .
cdr3_aa: CASSQVTGSDTEAFF
cdr3_nt: TGCGCCAGCAGCCAAGTTACAGGGTCGGATACTGAAGCTTTCTTT

v_call: TRBV11-2
j_call: TRBJ2-7
d_call: .
clone_size: .
cdr3_aa: CASSLTRQGRKMQYF
cdr3_nt: TGTGCCAGCAGCTTAACTCGCCAGGGGCGGAAGATGCAGTACTTC

v_call: TRBV7-9
j_call: TRBJ2-7
d_call: .
clone_size: .
cdr3_aa: CASSRSASSYEQYF
cdr3_nt: TGTGCCAGCAGCCGTTCAGCCAGCTCCTACGAGCAGTACTTC

v_call: TRBV2
j_call: TRBJ2-1
d_call: .
clone_size: .
cdr3_aa: CASRTGFDNEQFF
cdr3_nt: TGTGCCAGCAGAACGGGTTTTGACAATGAGCAGTTCTTC

v_call: TRBV25-1
j_call: TRBJ2-1
d_call: TRBD2
clone_size: .
cdr3_aa: CASSGSSGRHSSYNEQFF
cdr3_nt: TGTGCCAGCAGCGGATCTAGCGGGAGACATAGCTCCTACAATGAGCAGTTCTTC

v_call: TRBV19
j_call: TRBJ1-1
d_call: .
clone_size: .
cdr3_aa: CASTLTGALNTEAFF
cdr3_nt: TGTGCCAGTACCCTGACAGGAGCACTGAACACTGAAGCTTTCTTT

v_call: TRBV7-2
j_call: TRBJ2-7
d_call: TRBD1
clone_size: .
cdr3_aa: CASSGHRDRGSYEQYF
cdr3_nt: TGTGCCAGCAGCGGCCACCGGGACAGGGGAAGCTACGAGCAGTACTTC

v_call: TRBV18
j_call: TRBJ2-1
d_call: TRBD2
clone_size: .
cdr3_aa: CASSQSGSSYNEQFF
cdr3_nt: TGTGCCAGCTCACAAAGCGGGAGTTCCTACAATGAGCAGTTCTTC

v_call: TRBV19
j_call: TRBJ1-1
d_call: .
clone_size: .
cdr3_aa: CASSLPRQTTEAFF
cdr3_nt: TGTGCCAGTAGTCTTCCTAGACAGACTACTGAAGCTTTCTTT

v_call: TRBV11-1
j_call: TRBJ2-7
d_call: TRBD2
clone_size: .
cdr3_aa: CASQTNEPTGTSGTYEQYF
cdr3_nt: TGTGCCAGCCAGACAAACGAACCAACCGGGACTAGCGGCACCTACGAGCAGTACTTC